Following are 2 T cell receptor beta chains from one sample sequenced in a study of blood T cell repertoires in COVID-19. This table comes from immunoSEQ multiplex PCR, and its TCRdb copy is limited to in-frame clones, with some not included. The sample has 95,000 to 150,000 clones; approximately 90% are singletons. Sequenced: peripheral blood. These receptors were collected from a man aged 35-49 years with acute or convalescent COVID-19.

This sequence joins TRBV19 and TRBJ2-3, with 9 positions matching TRBD2. Germline V CDR1 and CDR2: LNHDA, SQIVND (reference sequence). Trimming removed 3 bases from V and 0 bases from J; junction bases left unmatched: 4. This CDR3 has 16 residues. In nucleotides, the CDR3 is TGTGCCAGTAGTATTCCCAGCGGGGGGAGCACAGATACGCAGTATTTT. Protein product: CASSIPSGGSTDTQYF.

V is TRBV7-3 and J is TRBJ2-7; TRBD1 matches at 8 bases. Trimming removed 5 bases from V and 2 bases from J; junction bases left unmatched: 5. The CDR3 totals 14 residues. Germline V gives CDR1 SGHTA, CDR2 FQGTGA. CDR3 DNA: TGTGCCAGCAGCCCGGACAGGGCGGCCTACGAGCAGTACTTC. It codes for CASSPDRAAYEQYF.